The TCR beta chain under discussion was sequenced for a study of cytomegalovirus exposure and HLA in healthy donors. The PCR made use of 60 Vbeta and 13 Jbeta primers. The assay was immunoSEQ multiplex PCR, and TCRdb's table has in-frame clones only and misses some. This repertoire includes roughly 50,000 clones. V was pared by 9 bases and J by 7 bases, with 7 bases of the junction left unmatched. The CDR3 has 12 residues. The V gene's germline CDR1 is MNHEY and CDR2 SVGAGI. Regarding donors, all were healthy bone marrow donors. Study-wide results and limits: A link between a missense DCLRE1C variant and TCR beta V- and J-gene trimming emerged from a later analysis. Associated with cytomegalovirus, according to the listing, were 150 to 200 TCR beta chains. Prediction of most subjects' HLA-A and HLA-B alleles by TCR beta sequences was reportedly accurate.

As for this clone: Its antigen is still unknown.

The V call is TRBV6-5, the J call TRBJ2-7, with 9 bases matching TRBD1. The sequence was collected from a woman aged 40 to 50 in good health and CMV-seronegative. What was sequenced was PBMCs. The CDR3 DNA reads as TGTGCCAGTTCGACAGGGGGGAATGAGCAGTACTTC. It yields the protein CASSTGGNEQYF.